The entry below gives a single TCR beta chain sequence along with its context. This entry belongs to a study of shared clonotypes between healthy human individuals. All the donors were Caucasian adults who lived in Nashville, Tennessee. Roughly 93 million PBMCs supplied genomic DNA for unsorted samples. Original data processing: Filtering differed for immunoSEQ, which gave only junction sequences without quality scores. Data came from immunoSEQ multiplex PCR; TCRdb stores just in-frame clones and leaves some out. V and J calls and clone size are given by that table; D and trimming were obtained from the DNA. Of about 480,000 clones listed, 60% to 80% are singletons. Germline CDR1 is LNHDA and CDR2 is SQIVND (reference sequence). The V gene end was trimmed by 3 bases and the J gene end by 1 base; junction bases not matched to a gene: 4. This CDR3 is 17 amino acids long.

Sequencing was carried out using PBMCs. The TCR was taken from a woman in her thirties or forties in good health. Some clones in this sample may be carry-over from other donors' samples. The V and J genes are TRBV19 and TRBJ2-1, with 12 positions matching TRBD2. Here the CDR3 reads CASSIIGLAGSYNEQFF. CDR3 DNA sequence: TGTGCCAGTAGTATTATCGGACTAGCGGGATCCTACAATGAGCAGTTCTTC. The full variable domain, in which reference TRBV19 and TRBJ2-1 provide the parts outside the CDR3, is DGGITQSPKYLFRKEGQNVTLSCEQNLNHDAMYWYRQDPGQGLRLIYYSQIVNDFQKGDIAEGYSVSREKKESFPLTVTSAQKNPTAFYLCASSIIGLAGSYNEQFFGPGTRLTVL.